These T cell receptor beta chains were read from a single sample in a study of radiation and T cells in renal cell carcinoma. Here immunoSEQ multiplex PCR was the method, and the copy in TCRdb shows in-frame clones only, minus some. The sample records around 86,000 clones, 80% to 90% being singletons. The material was blood, obtained from a patient whose treatment included radiotherapy and nephrectomy. The receptors were sampled from a woman aged 50 to 60 with renal cell carcinoma. Each CDR3 is given with its conserved first and last residue. The D gene is left open where the match is weak. Not all rows give a size; the values are once, few, many and, for expanded clones, a class.

TRBJ2-6 - - TRBV5-1 TGCGCCAGCAGCTTGGCGTCTGGGGCCAACGTCCTGACTTTC CASSLASGANVLTF
TRBJ1-2 - - TRBV9 TGTGCCAGCAACCCGACCGCGTCTAACTATGGCTACACCTTC CASNPTASNYGYTF
TRBJ1-1 - - TRBV27 TGTGCCAGCAGTTCACTCGGGAACACTGAAGCTTTCTTT CASSSLGNTEAFF
TRBJ2-2 - TRBD1 TRBV19 TGTGCCAGTAGTAGACAGGGTGGGAACACCGGGGAGCTGTTTTTT CASSRQGGNTGELFF
TRBJ2-3 - - TRBV7-9 TGTGCCAGCAGTGAGGGGGGCACAGATACGCAGTATTTT CASSEGGTDTQYF
TRBJ1-5 - - TRBV7-2 TGTGCCAGCAGCTTACAGGGACACCAAATTACCTATAGCAATCAGCCCCAGCATTTT CASSLQGHQITYSNQPQHF
TRBJ1-1 - TRBD1 TRBV10-2 TGCGCCAGCCGGGACAGAGAAGGGACTGAAGCTTTCTTT CASRDREGTEAFF
TRBJ2-2 - TRBD1 TRBV9 TGTGCCAGCAGCGTTAGACAGGGGTACACCGGGGAGCTGTTTTTT CASSVRQGYTGELFF
TRBJ2-2 - - TRBV10-1 TGCGCCAGCCCCGACGGGGTCGGGGAGCTGTTTTTT CASPDGVGELFF
TRBJ2-4 few - TRBV7-8 TGTGCCAGCAGCCGAACGGAAGCACCAGCCAAAAACATTCAGTACTTC CASSRTEAPAKNIQYF
TRBJ1-3 - - TRBV9 TGTGCCAGCAGCCTGGATTTCGGAGGGACTGGAAACACCATATATTTT CASSLDFGGTGNTIYF
TRBJ1-3 - - TRBV28 TGTGCCAGCAGTCCGCACACTTTCTCTGGAAACACCATATATTTT CASSPHTFSGNTIYF
TRBJ2-7 - TRBD1 TRBV13 TGTGCCAGCAGCTCTAGGACAGGGCCCTACGAGCAGTACTTC CASSSRTGPYEQYF
TRBJ1-2 - - TRBV9 TGTGCCAGCAGCGTAGGGCCTCGGGTGAGCGGCTACACCTTC CASSVGPRVSGYTF
TRBJ1-1 - TRBD1 TRBV13 TGTGCCAGCAGCCAGAGACAGGGGGCCTCTGAAGCTTTCTTT CASSQRQGASEAFF
TRBJ2-3 - - TRBV29-1 TGCAGCGCATTGGGGCAGTACACAGATACGCAGTATTTT CSALGQYTDTQYF
TRBJ2-5 - - TRBV9 TGTGCCAGCAGCGTAGACTATCCCACCCCCCAAGAGACCCAGTACTTC CASSVDYPTPQETQYF
TRBJ1-3 few - TRBV20-1 TGCAGTGCCCAGTCTGGAAACACCATATATTTT CSAQSGNTIYF
TRBJ1-3 - - TRBV14 TGTGCCAGCAGCCAAGATGAGTATCGGACACATGGAAACACCATATATTTT CASSQDEYRTHGNTIYF
TRBJ1-1 - - TRBV28 TGTGCCAGCTCCCCCTGGCAGGGCGGGGGGAACACTGAAGCTTTCTTT CASSPWQGGGNTEAFF
TRBJ2-7 once - TRBV5-1 TGCGCCAGCAGCCTGGGCGGGGACTCCTACGAGCAGTACTTC CASSLGGDSYEQYF
TRBJ2-2 - TRBD1 TRBV6-1 TGTGCCAGCAGTGGCGGGGGACAGGGGGCTACCTCAACCGGGGAGCTGTTTTTT CASSGGGQGATSTGELFF
TRBJ2-7 - TRBD1 TRBV27 TGTGCCAGCAGACGCAGAACCGGGACAGGGCACTCCTACGAGCAGTACTTC CASRRRTGTGHSYEQYF
TRBJ2-7 - TRBD2 TRBV7-9 TGTGCCAGCAGCTTAAGCGGGGGACGGGACTACGAGCAGTACTTC CASSLSGGRDYEQYF
TRBJ1-4 - TRBD1 TRBV28 TGTGCCAGCAGATCTGGGACAGGCTCGAATGAAAAACTGTTTTTT CASRSGTGSNEKLFF
TRBJ1-5 - TRBD1 TRBV28 TGTGCCAGCGGTACAGGGGGCAATCAGCCCCAGCATTTT CASGTGGNQPQHF
TRBJ1-2 few - TRBV4-2 TGTGCCAGCAGCCCCAGGCAGGTTCATACGAATGGCTACACCTTC CASSPRQVHTNGYTF
TRBJ1-1 few - TRBV7-3 TGTGCCAGCAGCTCCACGGTAGGGACTGAAGCTTTCTTT CASSSTVGTEAFF